These 23 T cell receptor beta chains were sequenced from one sample in a study of T cell responses to AZD1222 COVID-19 vaccine (dated by TCRdb to the early 2020s). Interpreted using the paper, the time point label stands for: baseline before first vaccination. The treatment or condition tag for this specimen amounts to: meningococcal conjugate vaccine given as trial control. The method behind the library was the immunoSEQ multiplex PCR assay. The table was pulled from immuneACCESS by TCRdb, which kept in-frame rearrangements only. Such tables lose some clones; where checked, under half of the loss comes from unresolved V genes, and the rest has no known cause. Recorded for this sample are 200,000 or so clones; about 87% of them occurred a single time. About 3% of the sample is taken by the ten largest. This specimen consisted of peripheral blood, obtained on day 0 of MenACWY control vaccination. These receptors were collected from an adult in good health.

The chain is built from TRBV27 and TRBJ2-1, with D maybe TRBD1 (6 bases). CDR1 and CDR2 from the germline V gene are MNHEY and SMNVEV (reference sequence). The CDR3 covers 13 residues. V was clipped by 4 bases and J by 3 bases, with 7 bases between them. The CDR3 region has the DNA TGTGCCAGCAGTTGGGACAACTACAATGAGCAGTTCTTC. Amino acid sequence: CASSWDNYNEQFF.

The chain employs TRBV19 and TRBJ1-1; D might be TRBD1 (5 bases). Trimming removed 1 base from V and 0 bases from J, with 21 bases in between. The CDR3 extends over 19 amino acids. CDR1 LNHDA and CDR2 SQIVND come from the germline V gene (reference sequence). This chain's CDR3 is CASSIALNQGRDMNTEAFF. CDR3 DNA sequence: TGTGCCAGTAGTATAGCCCTAAATCAGGGTAGAGACATGAACACTGAAGCTTTCTTT.

This clone was observed a handful of times. This rearrangement joins TRBV28 to TRBJ1-5, with D perhaps TRBD1 (6 bases). The germline V gene encodes CDR1 MDHEN and CDR2 SYDVKM. This CDR3 is 16 amino acids long. Between the trimmed V and J ends, which lost 7 bases and 2 bases, there was a span of 18 bases. The CDR3 nucleotides are TGTGCCAGCATCAAAACAGGGTCCATAGGCAATCAGCCCCAGCATTTT. Translation: CASIKTGSIGNQPQHF.

The CDR3 DNA sequence: TGTGCCACCAGTGATCCGGGACCCCTGGCTCGGAATGAGCAGTTCTTC. This encodes CATSDPGPLARNEQFF. This chain uses TRBV24-1 with TRBJ2-1; D is perhaps TRBD1 or TRBD2 (5 bases each). CDR3 length: 16 amino acids. The V end lost 3 bases, the J end lost 7 bases, and 18 bases lay between the germline ends. The germline V gene has CDR1 KGHDR and CDR2 SFDVKD.

The rearrangement joins TRBV6-2 or TRBV6-3 to TRBJ1-2; unclear D gene. There are 14 residues in the CDR3. The germline V and J ends were trimmed by 4 bases and 3 bases, with 12 bases remaining between them. Germline V CDR1 and CDR2: MNHEY, SVGEGT. The CDR3: CASSFGRWDYGYTF. The CDR3 DNA reads TGTGCCAGCAGTTTCGGCAGGTGGGACTATGGCTACACCTTC.

The chain carries TRBV6-2 or TRBV6-3 and TRBJ2-3; D is undetermined. CDR1 is MNHEY and CDR2 is SVGEGT in the germline V gene. This CDR3 is 17 amino acids long. The germline V and J ends were trimmed by 0 bases and 0 bases, with 13 bases remaining between them. This CDR3 is CASSYSMQPSSTDTQYF. The CDR3 DNA reads TGTGCCAGCAGTTACTCGATGCAGCCCTCTAGCACAGATACGCAGTATTTT.

The genes are TRBV28 and TRBJ1-6, with D possibly matching TRBD1 (5 bases). Trimming shortened V by 5 bases and J by 5 bases, and 10 bases separated the two germline ends. Germline-derived CDR1 and CDR2 are MDHEN and SYDVKM. The CDR3 is 14 residues long. CDR3 nucleotide sequence: TGTGCCAGCAGTATCCAGGGTAATAATTCACCCCTCCACTTT. Translation gives CASSIQGNNSPLHF. The full variable domain, rest sourced from reference TRBV28 and TRBJ1-6, is DVKVTQSSRYLVKRTGEKVFLECVQDMDHENMFWYRQDPGLGLRLIYFSYDVKMKEKGDIPEGYSVSREKKERFSLILESASTNQTSMYLCASSIQGNNSPLHFGNGTRLTVT.

As for this clone: This sample also contains other DNA sequences that code for the same CDR3. The chain joins TRBV12-3 or TRBV12-4 to TRBJ1-5; D ambiguous. CDR3 length equals 12 residues. Between the trimmed V and J ends, which lost 3 bases and 5 bases, there was a span of 5 bases. The CDR3 DNA sequence: TGTGCCAGCAGTTTGCGGGATCAGCCCCAGCATTTT. This encodes CASSLRDQPQHF.

This clone is a singleton in its sample. The CDR3 nucleotides read TGTGCCAGCAGTTACTCGCCGGTTAGCGGCAATGAGCAGTTCTTC. Amino acid sequence: CASSYSPVSGNEQFF. This rearrangement joins TRBV6-2 or TRBV6-3 to TRBJ2-1; tentatively, D is TRBD2 (6 bases). This CDR3 is built from 15 residues. V lost 0 bases to trimming and J lost 6 bases, with 12 bases between them. CDR1 MNHEY and CDR2 SVGEGT come from the germline V gene.

The V gene is TRBV15, the J gene TRBJ2-1; 11 bases agree with TRBD2. Losses at the gene ends were 3 bases for V and 3 bases for J; bases not matched to a gene: 4. Germline V gene data show CDR1 as LNHNV and CDR2 as YYDKDF (reference sequence). This CDR3 is 16 amino acids long. DNA for the CDR3: TGTGCCACCAGCAGTGCTAGCGGGGGGTTCTACAATGAGCAGTTCTTC. This gives the protein CATSSASGGFYNEQFF.

The rearrangement links TRBV30 to TRBJ2-1; 11 nucleotides match TRBD2. Germline V gives CDR1 GTSNPN, CDR2 SVGIG (reference sequence). The CDR3 totals 17 residues. Unmatched junction bases numbered 11, after V lost 0 bases and J lost 7 bases. CDR3 sequence: CAWSVSWGLADSNEQFF. Here the CDR3 DNA reads TGTGCCTGGAGTGTATCGTGGGGACTAGCGGACTCAAATGAGCAGTTCTTC.

The rearrangement uses TRBV30 and TRBJ1-6; 8 positions match TRBD1. With V trimmed by 0 bases and J by 9 bases, 4 bases remained unmatched. Germline-derived CDR1 and CDR2 are GTSNPN and SVGIG (reference sequence). The length of the CDR3 is 14 residues. The CDR3 DNA sequence: TGTGCCTGGAGTGTACCACAGGGGGGTTCACCCCTCCACTTT. This gives the protein CAWSVPQGGSPLHF.

The chain combines TRBV28 with TRBJ1-2; weak D call: TRBD1 (6 bases). CDR1 and CDR2 (germline): MDHEN, SYDVKM. Trimming shortened V by 8 bases and J by 0 bases, and 13 bases separated the two germline ends. This CDR3 contains 14 residues. Here the CDR3 reads CASEGGPANYGYTF. The CDR3 nucleotides read TGTGCCAGCGAGGGGGGGCCCGCTAACTATGGCTACACCTTC.

This clone was detected once. The J gene is TRBJ1-5, the V gene TRBV10-1; D is unclear. CDR1 and CDR2 from the germline V gene are WNHNN and SYGVQD (reference sequence). V shed 6 bases and J shed 0 bases, with 15 bases lying between them. There are 16 residues in the CDR3. The CDR3 region has the DNA TGCGCCAGCAGAGAAAGACCGGTATATAGCAATCAGCCCCAGCATTTT. Translation: CASRERPVYSNQPQHF.

V is TRBV10-1 and J is TRBJ2-1; D gene uncertain. This CDR3 comprises 11 residues. The V and J ends lost 8 bases and 7 bases respectively, with 9 bases between them. Per germline, CDR1 WNHNN and CDR2 SYGVQD (reference sequence). The CDR3 spells CASVVRNEQFF. CDR3 nucleotide sequence: TGCGCCAGCGTGGTCCGGAATGAGCAGTTCTTC.

This clone was detected once. The chain uses TRBV27 and TRBJ1-2; D not resolved. Germline V CDR1 and CDR2: MNHEY, SMNVEV (reference sequence). This CDR3 region has 13 residues. The V and J ends lost 5 bases and 4 bases respectively, with 11 bases between them. This chain's CDR3 is CASSPGARYGYTF. CDR3 coding DNA: TGTGCCAGCAGTCCCGGTGCGCGCTATGGCTACACCTTC.

This clone is a singleton in its sample. The J gene is TRBJ1-5, the V gene TRBV28, with 7 bases that match TRBD1. The CDR3 covers 15 residues. The germline V gene has CDR1 MDHEN and CDR2 SYDVKM. The ends lost 5 bases at V and 7 bases at J; junction bases unmatched: 11. Written as DNA, the CDR3 is TGTGCCAGCAGTCCCAAGACAGGGCAAAAACAGCCCCAGCATTTT. Residues: CASSPKTGQKQPQHF.

This chain joins TRBV10-3 and TRBJ2-3, with D unresolved. V lost 0 bases, J lost 3 bases, and 13 bases lay in between. Per germline, CDR1 ENHRY and CDR2 SYGVKD. CDR3 length equals 16 residues. DNA for the CDR3: TGTGCCATCAGTGAGTCAGGTGACCTGACAACAGATACGCAGTATTTT. This encodes CAISESGDLTTDTQYF.

The chain uses TRBV5-1 and TRBJ2-5; TRBD1 matches at 9 bases. This CDR3 has 16 residues. Germline V CDR1 and CDR2: SGHRS, YFSETQ. J lost 5 bases, V lost 3 bases, and 11 bases had no gene match. The CDR3 here is CASSWGDRVPAETQYF. As DNA, the CDR3 is TGCGCCAGCAGCTGGGGGGACAGGGTCCCCGCGGAGACCCAGTACTTC.

Worth noting for this clone: A junction boundary mismatches the germline segment, possibly from a read error. This chain connects TRBV6-1 to TRBJ2-7; unclear D gene. Germline assignment: CDR1 MNHNS and CDR2 SASEGT. The CDR3 spans 13 residues. The CDR3 sequence: CASSEATTYEQYF. CDR3 DNA: TGTGCCAGCAGTGAAGCCACTACCTACGAACAGTACTTC.

This chain joins TRBV6-1 and TRBJ2-7; the D gene is possibly TRBD1 (5 bases). This CDR3 is 15 amino acids long. Trimming removed 0 bases from V and 0 bases from J, with 9 bases in between. Germline CDR1 is MNHNS and CDR2 is SASEGT. The CDR3 region is CASSEAPQDSYEQYF. CDR3 in DNA: TGTGCCAGCAGTGAAGCGCCACAGGACTCCTACGAGCAGTACTTC.

This clone appeared a single time. The rearrangement links TRBV30 to TRBJ2-7; D call uncertain. CDR1 and CDR2 (germline): GTSNPN, SVGIG (reference sequence). The CDR3 contains 13 residues. Trimming took 2 bases from V and 2 from J, leaving 10 bases between them. The DNA for the CDR3 is TGTGCCTGGAGTATCAAGGGTGCCTACGAGCAGTACTTC. Translating gives CAWSIKGAYEQYF.

A single count supports this clone. J is TRBJ1-2 and V is TRBV4-3; TRBD1 matches at 7 bases. Germline values: CDR1 LGHNA, CDR2 YSLEER. The CDR3 is 12 residues long. V dropped 1 base and J dropped 7; count of bases not matched to a gene: 0. In DNA form, the CDR3 reads TGCGCCAGCAGCCAAGGGGACAGTGGCTACACCTTC. It codes for CASSQGDSGYTF.